Sequencing of this T cell receptor (beta chain) was carried out in a study of molecular identifiers for immune sequencing clone quantification (dated by TCRdb to between 2017 and 2018). For the wider study: For a replicate experiment, RNA from 20,000 or 100,000 naive CD8 T cells was divided into five aliquots, of which four were sequenced. CD8 T cells were used in a methods study to benchmark molecular-identifier clustering-based TCR repertoire sequencing (MIDCIRS) and TCR RNA copy counting. General conclusions and limits of the study: In CMV-specific effector cells, clones with more than 20 RNA copies accounted for over 97% of molecules, whereas in naive cells such clones accounted for under 1%. Spiked-in Jurkat TCR RNA (around 9 copies' worth), which is not part of the donor repertoire, was contained in the naive libraries. Without barcode sub-clustering, chimeric consensus sequences inflated TCR diversity; chimeras reached as high as 47%. Around 2.8 recovered TCR RNA copies per cell were obtained by modeling, versus about 10 by digital PCR, implying a capture efficiency of 30% to 35%. Even against a background of about a million naive CD8 T cells, spiked-in Jurkat TCR RNA amounting to a single cell's worth was reported to be detectable. Identical TCR molecules sharing a barcode could cause highly expanded clone sizes to be underestimated.

Naive CD8 T cell libraries were made from approximately 20,000 to 1,000,000 sorted cells using 10%, 30% or 50% of purified RNA. Naive CD8 T cells were FACS-sorted as CD8+CD4-CCR7+CD45RA+ on a BD FACSAria II into RLT Plus buffer. Detection sensitivity was tested by spiking Jurkat RNA equal to some 11 TCR copies' worth into samples containing about 17,000-1,000,000 naive CD8 T cells. CD8 T cells were enriched with RosetteSep CD8+ T Cell Enrichment Cocktail and Ficoll-Paque, followed by ACK red cell lysis. About this clonotype: Its antigen is unknown. This may be a read error, as it is one base from a much larger clone. Since no conserved phenylalanine or tryptophan closes the CDR3, a read error is the likely cause.

The CDR3 spans 14 amino acids, including both terminal residues. The entry retains the CDR3 DNA only, 42 bases that are in frame from base 1. The germline V gene sets CDR1 to SGHDT and CDR2 to YYEEEE. V sheds 4 bases and J sheds 5 bases, leaving 15 bases between their ends. The method behind the library was PCR. These reads were obtained on an Illumina HiSeq 4000. Preparation of bulk TCR libraries followed a previously described approach, with the TCR primers listed in Table S5. The Qiagen AllPrep DNA/RNA kit was used to purify total RNA. Before analysis, reads from multiple sequencing runs of the same library were pooled. As for the original processing: Reads were retained only if their TCR constant sequence matched exactly, and those retained reads were trimmed to 150 nt and grouped according to their 12-nt molecular barcodes. Within each barcode group, reads were sub-clustered at a 15% Levenshtein threshold, and quality-weighted consensus sequences were built per RNA molecule. Non-functional sequences were removed, as were lower-count sequences one edit away from another. On the basis of fitting two negative binomial distributions, barcode sub-clusters with fewer than 20% of the maximum read count were discarded. Starting from the raw public reads, TCRdb applied fastp trimming at Q25, assembled clones with MiXCR and retained in-frame beta chains. Here each entry gathers all rows of one CDR3 protein and keeps the most common genes and DNA. None of the V and J calls come from the authors' own analysis; TCRdb made them. The sample records about 35,000 distinct CDR3 sequences, approximately 19% of which are singletons. The top ten clones comprise less than 1.2% of the sample.

Specimen: naive CD8+ T cells from blood, with Jurkat cell RNA spiked in. The cell subset or site label of this sample denotes: FACS-sorted CD8+CD4-CCR7+CD45RA+ naive T cells. This sequence was found in a human donor in good health. Some libraries in this study had Jurkat cell RNA spiked in. The sequence links TRBV5-6 to TRBJ2-5; the D segment might be TRBD1 or TRBD2, since each matches 7 bases. The sequence in DNA is TGTGCCAGCAGCGGGGAGGGGGCAGGTGAGACCCAGTACTCC. The resulting protein is CASSGEGAGETQYS.